The next 23 T cell receptor beta chains were all read from a single sample in a study of blood T cell repertoires in COVID-19. Assay used: immunoSEQ multiplex PCR; TCRdb lists only in-frame clones, some missing. The sample gives 100,000 to 150,000 clones, 81% of which show up once; 17% is in the top ten. Specimen: peripheral blood. Source of these receptors: a man younger than 45 with COVID-19, enrolled during active disease.

On this clone: A read error may account for a junction end that differs from germline. V is TRBV20-1 and J is TRBJ1-4; the D is unclear. This CDR3 region has 11 residues. From germline, CDR1 is DFQATT and CDR2 SNEGSKA (reference sequence). The CDR3 loop reads CSASPNEKLFF. The CDR3 DNA sequence: TGCAGTGCTAGTCCTAACGAAAAACTGTTTTTT.

This chain joins TRBV7-9 and TRBJ1-1, with 8 bases lining up with TRBD1. The CDR3 covers 15 residues. Trimming cost V 3 bases and J 8 bases; bases outside gene matches: 11. Germline lookup yields CDR1 SEHNR and CDR2 FQNEAQ (reference sequence). The CDR3 DNA follows: TGTGCCAGCAGCTTCCCCGGACAGGGATCAACCGAAGCTTTCTTT. It is translated as CASSFPGQGSTEAFF.

The chain employs TRBV15 and TRBJ2-7; TRBD2 matches at 10 bases. In germline, CDR1 is LNHNV, CDR2 YYDKDF (reference sequence). This CDR3 has 16 amino acids. Trimming at V came to 3 bases and at J to 0 bases, leaving 5 bases not matched to a gene. DNA of the CDR3: TGTGCCACCAGCAGGGAACTAGCGGGGAACTCCTACGAGCAGTACTTC. Translation gives CATSRELAGNSYEQYF.

The chain links TRBV5-4 to TRBJ2-1, with TRBD2 identical over 7 bases. The CDR3 runs 15 residues. With 0 bases clipped from V and 8 bases from J, the junction kept 8 bases outside the gene matches. CDR1 SGHNT and CDR2 YYREEE come from the germline V gene (reference sequence). The CDR3 DNA reads as TGTGCCAGCAGCTTGGGTAGCGGTCGGGGGGATGAGCAGTTCTTC. Translated: CASSLGSGRGDEQFF.

The CDR3: CASSLWANRGKETQYF. CDR3 in DNA: TGTGCCAGCAGCCTCTGGGCCAACAGGGGGAAAGAGACCCAGTACTTC. This chain uses TRBV7-9 with TRBJ2-5; 8 bases line up with TRBD1. V shed 5 bases, J shed 3 bases, and the junction held 11 bases outside the gene matches. CDR1 is SEHNR and CDR2 is FQNEAQ in the germline V gene (reference sequence). The CDR3 spans 16 residues.

This chain connects TRBV27 to TRBJ1-2; 8 nucleotides match TRBD1. V shed 6 bases, J shed 5 bases, and the junction held 5 bases outside the gene matches. Germline lookup yields CDR1 MNHEY and CDR2 SMNVEV (reference sequence). This CDR3 contains 13 residues. CDR3 in DNA: TGTGCCAGCAGACAGGGGGACCTTTATGGCTACACCTTC. Protein sequence: CASRQGDLYGYTF.

This clone was seen only once. In DNA, the CDR3 is TGCAGCGCCGAGGGCGTCCAAGAGACCCAGTACTTC. Residues: CSAEGVQETQYF. J is TRBJ2-5 and V is TRBV29-1; TRBD2 is a possible D gene (5 bases). The CDR3 has 12 residues. Germline CDR1 is SQVTM and CDR2 is ANQGSEA. V lost 7 bases, J lost 1 base, and 10 bases lay in between.

Of note for this clone: Other DNA variants within this sample encode the same CDR3. This chain joins TRBV6-5 and TRBJ1-2; D unclear. The CDR3 extends over 13 amino acids. Germline lookup yields CDR1 MNHEY and CDR2 SVGAGI. Trimming removed 2 bases from V and 7 bases from J, with 11 bases in between. CDR3 region: CASSYRESSGYTF. The DNA for the CDR3 is TGTGCCAGCAGTTACAGGGAGTCAAGTGGCTACACCTTC.

This chain joins TRBV5-4 and TRBJ2-1; 11 positions agree with TRBD2. Per the germline V gene, CDR1 is SGHNT and CDR2 is YYREEE (reference sequence). This CDR3 has 15 residues. V was clipped by 4 bases and J by 5 bases; unmatched bases: 5. The CDR3, as DNA: TGTGCCAGCAGCAAGGGACTAGCGGATGACAATGAGCAGTTCTTC. Encoded protein: CASSKGLADDNEQFF.

This clone appeared once. The V call is TRBV15, the J call TRBJ1-1; 7 nucleotides agree with TRBD1. The CDR3 spans 14 residues. V was clipped by 3 bases and J by 11 bases; unmatched bases: 12. Per the germline V gene, CDR1 is LNHNV and CDR2 is YYDKDF (reference sequence). CDR3 sequence reads: CATSSTKSTGQAFF. CDR3 nucleotide sequence: TGTGCCACCAGCAGTACCAAATCGACGGGACAGGCTTTCTTT.

J is TRBJ1-1 and V is TRBV13, with TRBD1 as a possible D gene (5 bases). V lost 3 bases and J lost 5, with 7 bases in between. The germline CDR1 and CDR2 sequences are PRHDT and FYEKMQ (reference sequence). The CDR3 extends over 12 amino acids. This CDR3 is CASSFRGTEAFF. DNA for the CDR3: TGTGCCAGCAGCTTTCGGGGGACTGAAGCTTTCTTT.

CDR3 loop: CASSLDRLNTEAFF. CDR3 coding DNA: TGCGCCAGCAGCCTTGACAGGCTGAACACTGAAGCTTTCTTT. The gene calls are TRBV5-1 and TRBJ1-1; weak D call: TRBD1 (6 bases). From germline, CDR1 is SGHRS and CDR2 YFSETQ. V was cut by 4 bases and J by 0 bases, with 10 bases left in between. The CDR3 length is 14 residues.

The rearrangement links TRBV28 to TRBJ1-4; D may be TRBD1 (5 bases). The CDR3 length is 15 residues. With 8 bases removed from V and 4 bases from J, the gap between germline ends came to 17 bases. Per germline, CDR1 MDHEN and CDR2 SYDVKM. CDR3 amino acids: CASASTLTVNEKLFF. Here the CDR3 DNA reads TGTGCCAGCGCTTCTACTCTGACAGTTAATGAAAAACTGTTTTTT.

V is TRBV7-3 and J is TRBJ2-1; 10 bases map to TRBD2. Germline V gives CDR1 SGHTA, CDR2 FQGTGA. Trimming cost V 5 bases and J 6 bases; bases outside gene matches: 7. The CDR3 is 15 residues long. CDR3 residues: CASSLGLAATNEQFF. The CDR3 DNA is TGTGCCAGCAGCCTAGGACTAGCGGCGACCAATGAGCAGTTCTTC.

V and J are TRBV3-1 (or the pseudogene TRBV3-2) and TRBJ2-2; 12 nucleotides agree with TRBD1. V lost 4 bases to trimming and J lost 2 bases; unmatched junction nucleotides: 5. The CDR3 sequence is 17 residues long. Germline CDR1 LGHDT, CDR2 YNNKEL (reference sequence). CDR3 nucleotides: TGTGCCAGCAGCCCTCGGGGACAGGGGGCTAACACCGGGGAGCTGTTTTTT. As protein: CASSPRGQGANTGELFF.

This clone came up once. The gene calls are TRBV5-6 and TRBJ2-7, with a tentative D call TRBD2 (5 bases). The germline gives CDR1 SGHDT, CDR2 YYEEEE. The CDR3 is made up of 13 amino acids. V lost 2 bases to trimming and J lost 1 base, with 7 bases between them. As DNA, the CDR3 is TGTGCCAGCAGCTTCGGACTGTCCTACGAGCAGTACTTC. This translates into CASSFGLSYEQYF.

V and J are TRBV9 and TRBJ1-1; D is uncertain. Germline loops: CDR1 SGDLS, CDR2 YYNGEE. The CDR3 sequence is 14 residues long. V was clipped by 0 bases and J by 4 bases, with 10 bases between them. For the CDR3, the DNA is TGTGCCAGCAGCGTAGGCATCGCGGGCACTGAAGCTTTCTTT. It specifies CASSVGIAGTEAFF.

The chain combines TRBV19 with TRBJ2-5, with D tentatively TRBD1 (5 bases). The CDR3 totals 13 residues. V dropped 6 bases and J dropped 5 bases, with 13 bases sitting between them. The germline V gene has CDR1 LNHDA and CDR2 SQIVND (reference sequence). The CDR3 reads CASSQGKGETQYF. DNA for the CDR3: TGTGCCAGTAGCCAGGGAAAGGGGGAGACCCAGTACTTC. The variable domain in full, with the rest retrieved from reference TRBV19 and TRBJ2-5, is DGGITQSPKYLFRKEGQNVTLSCEQNLNHDAMYWYRQDPGQGLRLIYYSQIVNDFQKGDIAEGYSVSREKKESFPLTVTSAQKNPTAFYLCASSQGKGETQYFGPGTRLLVL.

This chain uses TRBV28 with TRBJ2-5; 13 bases are a match to TRBD2. Germline CDR1 MDHEN, CDR2 SYDVKM. Trimming at V came to 5 bases and at J to 5 bases, leaving 8 bases not matched to a gene. This CDR3 is built from 16 residues. CDR3 coding DNA: TGTGCCAGCAGTACCCACCCGACTAGCGGGGGGGAGACCCAGTACTTC. It yields the protein CASSTHPTSGGETQYF.

The chain uses TRBV7-9 and TRBJ2-5, with D possibly matching TRBD1 (6 bases). CDR1 is SEHNR, CDR2 FQNEAQ, per germline (reference sequence). V lost 4 bases and J 0 bases, leaving 12 bases between the germline ends. CDR3 length: 15 amino acids. As DNA, the CDR3 is TGTGCCAGCAGCTCGGGCCAGGGGAACCAAGAGACCCAGTACTTC. This translates into CASSSGQGNQETQYF.

V is TRBV5-5 and J is TRBJ1-2; TRBD1 agrees at 7 bases. V was clipped by 1 base and J by 4 bases; unmatched bases: 4. The CDR3 runs to 14 residues. CDR1 is SGHKS and CDR2 is YYEKEE in the germline V gene (reference sequence). The CDR3 protein is CASSLRQGGYGYTF. CDR3 in DNA: TGTGCCAGCAGCTTGAGACAGGGAGGCTATGGCTACACCTTC.

In its sample, this clone was seen a few times. This chain links TRBV5-1 with TRBJ2-5; no firm D call. Germline CDR1 and CDR2: SGHRS and YFSETQ. V lost 6 bases and J 1 base, leaving 7 bases between the germline ends. The CDR3 runs 12 residues. Here the CDR3 DNA reads TGCGCCAGCAACGGTTTCCAAGAGACCCAGTACTTC. Its protein product is CASNGFQETQYF.

This sequence joins TRBV6-5 and TRBJ1-1; D is uncertain. Trimming pared 10 bases from V and 1 base from J, leaving 13 bases between. The CDR3 length is 13 residues. Looked up from germline, CDR1 is MNHEY and CDR2 is SVGAGI. CDR3 sequence reads: CATLGAENTEAFF. The DNA for the CDR3 is TGTGCCACCTTGGGAGCGGAGAACACTGAAGCTTTCTTT.